Below, one T cell receptor beta chain is given with its context. The clone's antigen remains unknown. Per-nucleotide qualities are absent, and no much larger clonotype sits a single base away. The data belong to a study of blood T cell repertoires in COVID-19 (TCRdb year 2020). Background on the whole study: Samples from collaborators originated in the United States, Italy and Spain and spanned both the acute and convalescent phases of COVID-19. A de-identified subject ID, COVID-19 status, age in years and sex were almost always included in the sample metadata. Subjects who had been exposed to COVID-19, were actively infected with it, or had recovered from it provided the deeply sampled blood TCRbeta repertoires that made up the dataset. The prospective study material was composed of cDNA or gDNA derived from T cells, B-cell-depleted T cells, or PBMCs. The repertoires were released in a freely available public database meant as a resource for research on the immune response to SARS-CoV-2. The samples were drawn from two sources: the first 160 participants of the ongoing ImmuneRACE study, and 1,254 subjects contributed by 6 global collaborators. HLA class I and class II types, where available, came from metadata supplied by the sample provider rather than from assay-based typing. What the study reported, not specific to this receptor: The quantity of clinical and demographic metadata differed by source and by participant and was supplied without curation.

TCRbeta CDR3 regions were amplified from genomic DNA using the immunoSEQ Assay, a bias-controlled multiplex PCR. Per the original workflow: The number of nucleated cells in each sample was estimated by amplification of reference gene primers within the assay. Sequence reads were collapsed and filtered to measure the absolute abundance of every unique TCRbeta CDR3 rearrangement. For each sample, productive Simpson clonality was calculated by taking the square root of Simpson's diversity index across productive rearrangements. In its TCRdb copy, this immuneACCESS table keeps in-frame sequences only and misses some clones. Where compared with another copy, unresolved V genes explain less than half of these, and the others have no known cause. V, J and clone size were drawn from that table, and D and trimming were deduced from the DNA. Here the sample has approximately 250,000 clones; 83% occur a single time. The ten biggest clones cover 5.5% of the sample.

Each collaborating institution followed its own protocols to collect whole blood in K2EDTA tubes. For TCRbeta analysis, collaborators shipped samples in one of three forms: frozen whole blood, isolated PBMCs, or DNA extracted from either of those sample types. V sheds 6 bases and J sheds 1 base, leaving 16 bases between their ends. From the germline V gene (reference sequence), CDR1 is MNHEY and CDR2 is SMNVEV. The CDR3 holds 16 amino acids from the cysteine to the phenylalanine. The entry retains the CDR3 DNA only, 48 bases that are in frame from base 1. The sequence came from a human donor in a cohort sampled during active COVID-19. The specimen was peripheral blood. The rearrangement combines TRBV27 with TRBJ1-3, with no confident D gene call. The nucleotide sequence is TGTGCCAGCAGCCCCTTGGGAGGAAGTTCTGGAAACACCATATATTTT. It translates as CASSPLGGSSGNTIYF.